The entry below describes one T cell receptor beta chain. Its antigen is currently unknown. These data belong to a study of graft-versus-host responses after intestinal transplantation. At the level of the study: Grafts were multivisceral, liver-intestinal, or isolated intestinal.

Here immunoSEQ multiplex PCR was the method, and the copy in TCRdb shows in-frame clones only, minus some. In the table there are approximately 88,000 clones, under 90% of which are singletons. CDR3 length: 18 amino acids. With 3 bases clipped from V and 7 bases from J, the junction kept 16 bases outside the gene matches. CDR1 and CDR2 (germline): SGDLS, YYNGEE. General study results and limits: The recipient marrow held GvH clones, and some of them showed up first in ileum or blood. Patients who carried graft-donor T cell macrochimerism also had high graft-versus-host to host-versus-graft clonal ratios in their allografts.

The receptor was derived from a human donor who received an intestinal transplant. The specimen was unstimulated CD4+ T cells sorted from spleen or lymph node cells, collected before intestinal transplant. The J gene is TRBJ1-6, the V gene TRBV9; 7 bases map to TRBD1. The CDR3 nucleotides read TGTGCCAGCAGCGCCACGGACAGGCCCGTTCTCCTCAATTCACCCCTCCACTTT. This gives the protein CASSATDRPVLLNSPLHF.